This entry describes one T cell receptor beta chain. The antigen remains undetermined. Germline CDR1 reads MNHEY; CDR2 reads SMNVEV (reference sequence). CDR3 size: 16 residues. V shed 1 base and J 4 bases; nucleotides not matched to a gene: 8. The sample originates from a study of shared clonotypes between healthy human individuals. Points from the study as a whole: For naive CD4 cells, around 5% of clonotypes were shared across a few donors. There were few donors, and this limited the genetic and exposure-history diversity represented.

In the sorted-subset replicate PCRs, roughly 210 ng DNA, 25,000 to 35,000 T cell genomes, was used. Original analysis: Filtering differed since immunoSEQ provided only junctions, with no quality scores. Generated by immunoSEQ multiplex PCR, the TCRdb table keeps only in-frame clones and is missing some. V and J calls and clone size follow that table, whereas D and trimming were derived from the DNA. The table includes about 2,500,000 clones, approximately 90% detected once. The receptor was isolated from a man between 18 and 35 years old in good health. Sequenced: naive CD4+ T cells sorted from blood. Stated subset: CD45RA+ positively selected. The V and J genes are TRBV27 and TRBJ2-5; 8 nucleotides line up with TRBD1. CDR3 residues: CASSLLGTGDSETQYF. In DNA, the CDR3 is TGTGCCAGCAGTTTATTGGGGACAGGAGATTCAGAGACCCAGTACTTC.